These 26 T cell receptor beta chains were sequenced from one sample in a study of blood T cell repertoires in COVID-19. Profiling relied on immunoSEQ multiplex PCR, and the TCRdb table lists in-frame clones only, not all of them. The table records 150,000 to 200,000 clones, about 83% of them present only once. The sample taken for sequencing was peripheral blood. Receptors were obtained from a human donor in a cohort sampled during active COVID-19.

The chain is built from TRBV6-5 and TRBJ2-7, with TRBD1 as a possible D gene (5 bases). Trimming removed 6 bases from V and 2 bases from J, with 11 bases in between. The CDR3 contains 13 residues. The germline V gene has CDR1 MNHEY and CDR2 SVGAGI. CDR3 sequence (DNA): TGTGCCAGCAGGTACCGACAGACCTACGAGCAGTACTTC. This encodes CASRYRQTYEQYF.

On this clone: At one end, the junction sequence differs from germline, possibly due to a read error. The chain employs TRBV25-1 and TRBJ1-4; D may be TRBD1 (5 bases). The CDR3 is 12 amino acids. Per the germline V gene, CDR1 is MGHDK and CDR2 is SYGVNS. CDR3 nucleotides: TGTGCCAGCAGTGTGGGGGGAGAAAAGCTGTTTTTT. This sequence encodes CASSVGGEKLFF.

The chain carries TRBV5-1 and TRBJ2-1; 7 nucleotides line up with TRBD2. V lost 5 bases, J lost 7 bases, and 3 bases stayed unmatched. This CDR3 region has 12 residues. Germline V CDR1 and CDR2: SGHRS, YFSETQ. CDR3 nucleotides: TGCGCCAGCAGTTGGGAGGGGAATGAGCAGTTCTTC. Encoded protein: CASSWEGNEQFF.

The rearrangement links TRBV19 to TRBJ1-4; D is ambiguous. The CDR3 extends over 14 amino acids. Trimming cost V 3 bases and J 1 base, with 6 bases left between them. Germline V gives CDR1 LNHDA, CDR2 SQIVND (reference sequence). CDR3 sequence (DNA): TGTGCCAGTAGTATCTATGGAACTAATGAAAAACTGTTTTTT. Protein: CASSIYGTNEKLFF.

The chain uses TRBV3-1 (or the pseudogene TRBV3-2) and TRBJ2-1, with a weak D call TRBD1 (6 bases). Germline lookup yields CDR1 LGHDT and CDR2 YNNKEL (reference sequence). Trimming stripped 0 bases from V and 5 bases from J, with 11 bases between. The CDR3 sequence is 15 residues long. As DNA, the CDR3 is TGTGCCAGCAGCCAAGAAACAGGGAGCAACAATGAGCAGTTCTTC. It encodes CASSQETGSNNEQFF.

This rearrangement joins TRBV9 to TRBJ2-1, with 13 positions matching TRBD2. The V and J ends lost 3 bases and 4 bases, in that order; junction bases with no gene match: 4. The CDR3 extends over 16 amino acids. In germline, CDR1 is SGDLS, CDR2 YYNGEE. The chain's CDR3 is CASSGMGLAGYNEQFF. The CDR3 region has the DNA TGTGCCAGCAGCGGAATGGGACTAGCGGGGTACAATGAGCAGTTCTTC.

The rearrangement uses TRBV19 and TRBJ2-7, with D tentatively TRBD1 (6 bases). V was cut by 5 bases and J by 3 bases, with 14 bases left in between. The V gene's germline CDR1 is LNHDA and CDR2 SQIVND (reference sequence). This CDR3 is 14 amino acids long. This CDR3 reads CASSAQGVGYEQYF. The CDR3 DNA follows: TGTGCCAGTAGTGCACAGGGTGTGGGCTACGAGCAGTACTTC.

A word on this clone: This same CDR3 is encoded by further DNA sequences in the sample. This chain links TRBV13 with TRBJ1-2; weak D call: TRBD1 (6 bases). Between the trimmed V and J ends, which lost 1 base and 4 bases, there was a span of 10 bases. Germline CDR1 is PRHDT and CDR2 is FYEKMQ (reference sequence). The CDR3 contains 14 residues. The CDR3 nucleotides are TGTGCCAGCAGCTTAGAGGGGGGGAGCTATGGCTACACCTTC. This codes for CASSLEGGSYGYTF.

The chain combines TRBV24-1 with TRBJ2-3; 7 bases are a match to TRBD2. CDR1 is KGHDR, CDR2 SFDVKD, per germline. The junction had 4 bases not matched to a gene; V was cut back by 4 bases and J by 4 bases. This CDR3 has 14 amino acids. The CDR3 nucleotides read TGTGCCACCAGTGAGGGGGGGACCCCAGATACGCAGTATTTT. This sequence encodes CATSEGGTPDTQYF.

DNA of the CDR3: TGTGCCAGCAGGGGGGACTTTCCCTCCTATAATTCACCCCTCCACTTT. Amino acid sequence: CASRGDFPSYNSPLHF. The chain links TRBV28 to TRBJ1-6; weak D call: TRBD1 (5 bases). This CDR3 has 16 amino acids. The germline V gene has CDR1 MDHEN and CDR2 SYDVKM. Trimming removed 6 bases from V and 0 bases from J, with 12 bases in between.

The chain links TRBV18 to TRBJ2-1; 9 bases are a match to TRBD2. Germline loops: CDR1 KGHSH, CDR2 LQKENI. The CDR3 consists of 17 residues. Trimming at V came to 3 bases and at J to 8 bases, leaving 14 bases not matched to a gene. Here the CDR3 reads CASSPIPGLALRDEQFF. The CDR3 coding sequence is TGTGCCAGCTCACCGATTCCGGGACTAGCCCTAAGGGATGAGCAGTTCTTC.

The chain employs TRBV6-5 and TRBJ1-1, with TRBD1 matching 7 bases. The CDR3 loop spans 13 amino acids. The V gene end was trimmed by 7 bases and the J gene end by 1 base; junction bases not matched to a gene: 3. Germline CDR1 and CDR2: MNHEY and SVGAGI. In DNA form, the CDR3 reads TGTGCCAGCACAGGGACAGCGAACACTGAAGCTTTCTTT. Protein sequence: CASTGTANTEAFF.

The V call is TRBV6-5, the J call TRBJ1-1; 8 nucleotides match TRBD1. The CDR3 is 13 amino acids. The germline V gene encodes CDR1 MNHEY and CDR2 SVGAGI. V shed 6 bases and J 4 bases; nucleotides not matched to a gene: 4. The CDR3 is CASRPTGGTEAFF. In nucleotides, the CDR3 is TGTGCCAGCAGACCCACAGGGGGCACTGAAGCTTTCTTT.

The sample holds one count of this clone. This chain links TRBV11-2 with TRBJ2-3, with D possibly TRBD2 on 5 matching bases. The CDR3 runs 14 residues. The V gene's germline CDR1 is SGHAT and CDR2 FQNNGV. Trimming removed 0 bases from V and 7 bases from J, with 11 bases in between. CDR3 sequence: CASSLDGELHTQYF. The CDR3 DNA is TGTGCCAGCAGCTTAGATGGGGAGTTGCATACGCAGTATTTT.

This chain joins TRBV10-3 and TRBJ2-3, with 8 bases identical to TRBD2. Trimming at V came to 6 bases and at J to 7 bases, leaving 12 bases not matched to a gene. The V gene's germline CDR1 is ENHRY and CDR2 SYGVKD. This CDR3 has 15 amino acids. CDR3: CAISADGGGVYTQYF. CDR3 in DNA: TGTGCCATCAGCGCTGACGGGGGGGGTGTGTATACGCAGTATTTT.

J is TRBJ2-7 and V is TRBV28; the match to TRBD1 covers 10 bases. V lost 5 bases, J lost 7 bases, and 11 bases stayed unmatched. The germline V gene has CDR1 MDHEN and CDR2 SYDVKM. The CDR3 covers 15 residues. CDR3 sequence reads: CASSPTDSDRGEQYF. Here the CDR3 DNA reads TGTGCCAGCAGTCCCACCGATTCGGACAGGGGGGAGCAGTACTTC.

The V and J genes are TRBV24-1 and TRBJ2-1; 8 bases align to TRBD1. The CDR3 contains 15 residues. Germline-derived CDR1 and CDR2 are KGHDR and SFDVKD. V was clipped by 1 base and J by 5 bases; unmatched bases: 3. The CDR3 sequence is CATSDLRTGNNEQFF. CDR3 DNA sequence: TGTGCCACCAGTGATTTAAGGACAGGGAACAATGAGCAGTTCTTC.

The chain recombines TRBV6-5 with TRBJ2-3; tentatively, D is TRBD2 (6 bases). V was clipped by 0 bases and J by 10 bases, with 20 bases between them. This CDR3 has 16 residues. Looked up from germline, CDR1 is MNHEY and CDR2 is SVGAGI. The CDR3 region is CASSYSGGTRGSAQYF. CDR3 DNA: TGTGCCAGCAGTTACTCGGGCGGGACCCGCGGGTCTGCGCAGTATTTT.

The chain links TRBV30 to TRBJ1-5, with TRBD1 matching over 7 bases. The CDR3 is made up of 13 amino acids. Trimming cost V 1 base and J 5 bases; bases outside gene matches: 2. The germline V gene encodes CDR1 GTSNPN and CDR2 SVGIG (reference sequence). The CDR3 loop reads CAWSAGTDQPQHF. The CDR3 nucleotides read TGTGCCTGGAGTGCTGGGACAGATCAGCCCCAGCATTTT.

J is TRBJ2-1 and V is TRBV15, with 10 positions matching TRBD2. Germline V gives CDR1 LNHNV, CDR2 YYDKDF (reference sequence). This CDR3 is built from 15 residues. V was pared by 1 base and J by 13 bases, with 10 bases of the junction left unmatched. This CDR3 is CATSRGRTSGIGQFF. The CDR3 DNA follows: TGTGCCACCAGCAGAGGAAGAACTAGCGGGATTGGACAGTTCTTC. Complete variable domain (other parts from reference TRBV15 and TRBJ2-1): DAMVIQNPRYQVTQFGKPVTLSCSQTLNHNVMYWYQQKSSQAPKLLFHYYDKDFNNEADTPDNFQSRRPNTSFCFLDIRSPGLGDTAMYLCATSRGRTSGIGQFFGPGTRLTVL.

This CDR3 is CASSSEGVRTDTQYF. The CDR3 coding sequence is TGCGCCAGCAGCAGTGAGGGGGTGAGAACAGATACGCAGTATTTT. This rearrangement joins TRBV5-1 to TRBJ2-3; a possible D gene is TRBD1 (6 bases). Germline-derived CDR1 and CDR2 are SGHRS and YFSETQ. The V end lost 4 bases, the J end lost 3 bases, and 15 bases lay between the germline ends. This CDR3 is built from 15 residues.

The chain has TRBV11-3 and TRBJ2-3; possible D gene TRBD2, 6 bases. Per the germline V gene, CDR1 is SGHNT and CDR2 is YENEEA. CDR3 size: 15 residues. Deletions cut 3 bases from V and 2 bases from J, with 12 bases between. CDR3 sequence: CASSFRRENTDTQYF. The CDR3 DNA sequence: TGTGCCAGCAGCTTTAGGAGGGAGAACACAGATACGCAGTATTTT.

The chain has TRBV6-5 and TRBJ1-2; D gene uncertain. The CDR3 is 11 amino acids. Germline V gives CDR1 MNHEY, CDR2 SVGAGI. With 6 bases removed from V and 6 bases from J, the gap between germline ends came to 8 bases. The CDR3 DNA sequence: TGTGCCAGCAGAGAGTCCAATGGCTACACCTTC. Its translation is CASRESNGYTF.

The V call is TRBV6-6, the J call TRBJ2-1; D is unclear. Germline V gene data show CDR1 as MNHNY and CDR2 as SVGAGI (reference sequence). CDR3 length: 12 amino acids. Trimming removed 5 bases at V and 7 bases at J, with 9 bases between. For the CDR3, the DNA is TGTGCCAGCAGTGCTCCCGGGAATGAGCAGTTCTTC. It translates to CASSAPGNEQFF.

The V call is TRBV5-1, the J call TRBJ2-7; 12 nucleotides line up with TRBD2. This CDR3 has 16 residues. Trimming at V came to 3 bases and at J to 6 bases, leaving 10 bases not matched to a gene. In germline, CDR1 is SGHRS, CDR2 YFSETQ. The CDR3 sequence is CASSSRLAGEGAEQYF. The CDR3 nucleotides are TGCGCCAGCAGCTCCCGACTAGCGGGAGAGGGTGCCGAGCAGTACTTC. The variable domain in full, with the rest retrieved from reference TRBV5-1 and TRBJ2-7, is KAGVTQTPRYLIKTRGQQVTLSCSPISGHRSVSWYQQTPGQGLQFLFEYFSETQRNKGNFPGRFSGRQFSNSRSEMNVSTLELGDSALYLCASSSRLAGEGAEQYFGPGTRLTVT.

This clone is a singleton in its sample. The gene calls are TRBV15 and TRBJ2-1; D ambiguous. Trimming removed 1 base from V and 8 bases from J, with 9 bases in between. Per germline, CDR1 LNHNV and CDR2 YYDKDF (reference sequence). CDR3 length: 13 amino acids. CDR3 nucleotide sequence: TGTGCCACCAGCAGAGGATGGCTCTATGAGCAGTTCTTC. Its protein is CATSRGWLYEQFF.